Following are 26 T cell receptor beta chains from one sample sequenced in a study of HIV-infected patients and healthy controls (TCRdb year 2014). Follow-up blood from HIV-infected patients was collected roughly three months, about 14 weeks, after antiretroviral therapy began. Whole blood was used without cell fractionation, so all unsorted peripheral T cells were reflected in the repertoire. Library preparation was by 5' RACE. The listed sequencing device is Illumina MiSeq. SuperScript III was used to reverse transcribe 500 ng RNA with primers targeting the alpha and beta constant regions. Separate libraries for the alpha and beta chains were generated through chain-specific third strand synthesis that incorporated multiplexing indices. TCRdb reran the public reads through fastp at Q25 and MiXCR, keeping productive beta chains. Here each entry gathers all rows of one CDR3 protein and keeps the most common genes and DNA. In this sample the table shows more than 15,000 distinct CDR3 sequences, roughly 8.7% of which occur a single time. The top ten hold 21% of the sample.

Sequencing was performed on blood, taken during antiretroviral therapy. Every receptor here comes from an adult with HIV infection.

This clonotype was observed at least ten times. The V call is TRBV4-1, the J call TRBJ1-2; 8 positions match TRBD1. The V gene's germline CDR1 is MGHRA and CDR2 YSYEKL. The CDR3 runs to 16 residues. Trimming took 2 bases from V and 10 from J; bases not matched to a gene: 15. The CDR3 is CASSQSPGQGGIDYTF. The CDR3 DNA follows: TGCGCCAGCAGCCAATCTCCTGGACAGGGCGGAATAGACTACACCTTC.

This clonotype was seen at least ten times. This sequence joins TRBV7-3 and TRBJ2-3; a weak D match, TRBD2 (5 bases). V dropped 3 bases and J dropped 1 base, with 11 bases sitting between them. The germline CDR1 and CDR2 sequences are SGHTA and FQGTGA. The CDR3 runs 15 residues. For the CDR3, the DNA is TGTGCCAGCAGCTTGATGCTGGAGGGCACAGATACGCAGTATTTT. Encoded protein: CASSLMLEGTDTQYF.

This clonotype was counted ten times or more. The rearrangement uses TRBV27 and TRBJ2-1; D not resolved. Germline CDR1 reads MNHEY; CDR2 reads SMNVEV (reference sequence). The V and J ends lost 3 bases and 3 bases respectively, with 0 bases between them. CDR3 length: 11 residues. CDR3 sequence (DNA): TGTGCCAGCAGTTTCTACAATGAGCAGTTCTTC. Translating gives CASSFYNEQFF.

This clonotype is judged medium-sized. This chain joins TRBV20-1 and TRBJ2-6, with D hard to call. Trimming removed 3 bases from V and 0 bases from J, with 6 bases in between. Germline V gene sequence: CDR1 DFQATT, CDR2 SNEGSKA (reference sequence). The CDR3 sequence is 14 residues long. DNA for the CDR3: TGCAGTGCTAGTCCCAACTCTGGGGCCAACGTCCTGACTTTC. Translation: CSASPNSGANVLTF.

The V call is TRBV5-6, the J call TRBJ2-2, with a possible D match to TRBD1 (6 bases). Trimming took off 3 bases at V and 6 bases at J, with 18 bases between the two ends. Germline V lookup: CDR1 SGHDT, CDR2 YYEEEE. The CDR3 has 16 residues. The CDR3 loop reads CASSWYREGSAGELFF. The DNA for the CDR3 is TGTGCCAGCAGCTGGTACAGGGAAGGATCCGCCGGGGAGCTGTTTTTT.

The chain uses TRBV29-1 and TRBJ2-2, with D tentatively TRBD1 or TRBD2 (5 bases each). The V gene lost 7 bases and the J gene lost 16 bases, with 31 bases spanning the gap. In germline, CDR1 is SQVTM, CDR2 ANQGSEA. The CDR3 length is 15 residues. The CDR3 spells CSAAPGREGPGDQFF. In nucleotides, the CDR3 is TGCAGCGCTGCCCCGGGCAGGGAAGGGCCCGGGGATCAGTTTTTT.

This clonotype was counted at least ten times. The gene calls are TRBV7-2 and TRBJ1-4; 8 nucleotides match TRBD1. V was clipped by 4 bases and J by 7 bases; unmatched bases: 5. The V gene's germline CDR1 is SGHTA and CDR2 FQGNSA. This CDR3 has 14 amino acids. The CDR3 DNA follows: TGTGCCAGCAGCTCGACAGGGGTTGGTGAAAAACTGTTTTTT. Its translation: CASSSTGVGEKLFF. Based on the CDR3 plus reference TRBV7-2 and TRBJ1-4, the full variable domain is GAGVSQSPSNKVTEKGKDVELRCDPISGHTALYWYRQSLGQGLEFLIYFQGNSAPDKSGLPSDRFSAERTGGSVSTLTIQRTQQEDSAVYLCASSSTGVGEKLFFGSGTQLSVL.

This clonotype was picked up many times. The genes are TRBV6-5 and TRBJ1-1; 7 bases map to TRBD1. CDR1 is MNHEY and CDR2 is SVGAGI in the germline V gene. The CDR3 sequence is 14 residues long. The junction had 3 bases not matched to a gene; V was cut back by 5 bases and J by 0 bases. The CDR3 DNA is TGTGCCAGCAGTCGTGACAGGGTGAACACTGAAGCTTTCTTT. It yields the protein CASSRDRVNTEAFF.

There are many counts of this clonotype. The rearrangement joins TRBV30 to TRBJ1-6, with 7 bases lining up with TRBD1. This CDR3 region has 14 residues. Germline V gives CDR1 GTSNPN, CDR2 SVGIG (reference sequence). The trim removed 2 bases at V and 9 bases at J, leaving 7 bases unmatched. The CDR3 DNA follows: TGTGCCTGGAGTACCGGGACAGAGATTTCACCCCTCCACTTT. Amino acids: CAWSTGTEISPLHF.

There are many counts of this clonotype. The chain has TRBV28 and TRBJ2-5; 7 bases are shared with TRBD1. Looked up from germline, CDR1 is MDHEN and CDR2 is SYDVKM. The CDR3 has 15 residues. V trimming: 3 bases; J trimming: 2 bases; junction bases outside the gene matches: 6. The CDR3 DNA reads TGTGCCAGCAGTTTTGAGGGGGCGCGTCAAGAGACCCAGTACTTC. This sequence encodes CASSFEGARQETQYF.

In this sample, this clonotype turned up a few times. CDR3 in amino acids: CASSQAGTGSAGANVLTF. The DNA of the CDR3 is TGTGCCAGCAGCCAAGCCGGGACAGGGAGCGCTGGGGCCAACGTCCTGACTTTC. The chain recombines TRBV3-1 with TRBJ2-6, with 9 bases fitting TRBD1. The CDR3 covers 18 residues. The V segment lost 1 base and the J segment 2 bases; nucleotides outside the gene matches: 6. The germline V gene has CDR1 LGHDT and CDR2 YNNKEL (reference sequence). Full variable domain (outside the CDR3, taken from reference TRBV3-1 and TRBJ2-6): DTAVSQTPKYLVTQMGNDKSIKCEQNLGHDTMYWYKQDSKKFLKIMFSYNNKELIINETVPNRFSPKSPDKAHLNLHINSLELGDSAVYFCASSQAGTGSAGANVLTFGAGSRLTVL.

This clonotype was picked up many times. The V and J genes are TRBV20-1 and TRBJ1-1; D is unclear. Trimming removed 1 base at V and 0 bases at J, with 6 bases between. CDR3 size: 13 residues. CDR1 and CDR2 (germline): DFQATT, SNEGSKA (reference sequence). CDR3 sequence: CSARGHLNTEAFF. The CDR3 DNA sequence: TGCAGTGCTAGAGGACACTTGAACACTGAAGCTTTCTTT.

CDR3: CASSLAWTANTEAFF. CDR3 nucleotide sequence: TGTGCCAGCAGTCTGGCATGGACAGCCAACACTGAAGCTTTCTTT. The chain recombines TRBV28 with TRBJ1-1; tentatively, D is TRBD1 (6 bases). V lost 5 bases, J lost 2 bases, and 15 bases lay in between. This CDR3 is built from 15 residues. Germline values: CDR1 MDHEN, CDR2 SYDVKM.

This clonotype was seen at least ten times. V is TRBV6-5 and J is TRBJ1-1; D gene uncertain. The germline V gene has CDR1 MNHEY and CDR2 SVGAGI. The V end was cut by 4 bases, the J end by 3 bases, with 21 bases between. There are 17 residues in the CDR3. CDR3 sequence (DNA): TGTGCCAGCAGTTCCCTGATGGAGGCAACGGGAGACACTGAAGCTTTCTTT. Amino acid sequence: CASSSLMEATGDTEAFF.

By frequency in the sample, this clonotype is medium-sized (0.01 to 0.1%). The V call is TRBV29-1, the J call TRBJ1-3; no clear D gene. Germline CDR1 SQVTM, CDR2 ANQGSEA. V was cut by 1 base and J by 4 bases, with 11 bases left in between. CDR3 size: 14 residues. The CDR3 nucleotides read TGCAGCGTTGAAGGCACTGATGACGGAAACACCATATATTTT. Amino acids: CSVEGTDDGNTIYF. Variable domain in full (rest from reference TRBV29-1 and TRBJ1-3): SAVISQKPSRDICQRGTSLTIQCQVDSQVTMMFWYRQQPGQSLTLIATANQGSEATYESGFVIDKFPISRPNLTFSTLTVSNMSPEDSSIYLCSVEGTDDGNTIYFGEGSWLTVV.

This clonotype appeared many times. This rearrangement joins TRBV4-2 to TRBJ1-6; a possible D gene is TRBD1 (6 bases). Trimming took 4 bases from V and 5 from J, leaving 18 bases between them. CDR3 size: 17 residues. Per germline, CDR1 LGHNA and CDR2 YNFKEQ. The CDR3: CASSLPRGQGDNSPLHF. Written as DNA, the CDR3 is TGTGCCAGCAGCCTCCCCAGGGGTCAGGGAGATAATTCACCCCTCCACTTT.

At least ten counts were recorded for this clonotype. The chain employs TRBV12-3 or TRBV12-4 and TRBJ1-2; TRBD1 aligns across 7 bases. V was pared by 7 bases and J by 5 bases, with 4 bases of the junction left unmatched. This CDR3 comprises 12 residues. The CDR3 spells CASNLQGYGYTF. The CDR3 DNA sequence: TGTGCCAGCAACCTACAGGGGTATGGCTACACCTTC.

By share, this clonotype ranks as medium-sized. V and J are TRBV7-2 and TRBJ2-3; D possibly corresponds to TRBD1 (6 bases). Deletions cut 5 bases from V and 1 base from J, with 13 bases between. From germline, CDR1 is SGHTA and CDR2 FQGNSA. The CDR3 runs 15 residues. The CDR3 loop is CASSPDAGGTDTQYF. For the CDR3, the DNA is TGTGCCAGCAGCCCAGACGCAGGGGGCACAGATACGCAGTATTTT.

This clonotype was counted at least ten times. The rearrangement joins TRBV11-2 to TRBJ2-5, with D unresolved. The CDR3 is 12 residues long. CDR1 is SGHAT, CDR2 FQNNGV, per germline. V was clipped by 5 bases and J by 2 bases, with 6 bases between them. The CDR3 sequence is CASSTQQETQYF. CDR3 DNA sequence: TGTGCCAGCAGCACACAGCAAGAGACCCAGTACTTC.

This clonotype was counted at least ten times. This chain's CDR3 is CASRDYEDTEAFF. As DNA, the CDR3 is TGTGCCAGCAGAGACTACGAGGACACTGAAGCTTTCTTT. The rearrangement uses TRBV27 and TRBJ1-1, with unresolved D. V lost 6 bases to trimming and J lost 3 bases, with 11 bases between them. There are 13 residues in the CDR3. In germline, CDR1 is MNHEY, CDR2 SMNVEV (reference sequence).

This clonotype came up a few times. The chain couples TRBV11-1 to TRBJ2-5; D might be TRBD1 (5 bases). Per germline, CDR1 SGHAT and CDR2 FQDESV (reference sequence). The CDR3 sequence is 14 residues long. With 3 bases removed from V and 5 bases from J, the gap between germline ends came to 13 bases. CDR3 bases: TGTGCCAGCAGCTTTGCAGGGAAAGTCGAGACCCAGTACTTC. Encoded protein: CASSFAGKVETQYF.

This clonotype was found many times. V and J are TRBV7-9 and TRBJ2-2, with 14 nucleotides matching TRBD2. CDR1 SEHNR and CDR2 FQNEAQ come from the germline V gene (reference sequence). CDR3 length equals 16 residues. J gave up 7 bases and V 5 bases, and 6 bases lay outside the gene matches. The chain's CDR3 is CASSRLAGGDHGELFF. CDR3 sequence (DNA): TGTGCCAGCAGCAGACTAGCGGGGGGGGATCACGGGGAGCTGTTTTTT.

This clonotype was picked up many times. The V call is TRBV4-2, the J call TRBJ2-7; D unclear. V was cut by 2 bases and J by 0 bases, with 11 bases left in between. The germline V gene encodes CDR1 LGHNA and CDR2 YNFKEQ. CDR3 size: 15 residues. This CDR3 is CASSQPDPSSYEQYF. CDR3 nucleotides: TGTGCCAGCAGCCAACCCGATCCGAGCTCCTACGAGCAGTACTTC.

This clonotype was seen ten or more times. This chain links TRBV6-6 with TRBJ1-1, with 7 bases lining up with TRBD1. The CDR3 contains 12 residues. The J segment lost 10 bases and the V segment lost 4 bases, leaving 6 bases of the junction unmatched. The V gene's germline CDR1 is MNHNY and CDR2 SVGAGI (reference sequence). The CDR3 reads CASSSGGGTAFF. The CDR3 DNA reads as TGTGCCAGCAGTTCGGGAGGGGGCACAGCTTTCTTT.

The table lists this clonotype with many counts. J is TRBJ2-3 and V is TRBV7-6; 11 bases are a match to TRBD2. The germline V gene has CDR1 SGHVS and CDR2 FNYEAQ. This CDR3 region has 15 residues. V lost 3 bases and J lost 3; bases outside the gene matches: 2. In DNA, the CDR3 is TGTGCCAGCAGCTTGGGACTAGCGGAGACAGATACGCAGTATTTT. It codes for CASSLGLAETDTQYF.

In its sample, this clonotype was seen many times. V gene TRBV25-1 combines with J gene TRBJ2-7, with 9 bases aligning to TRBD2. Germline V gene sequence: CDR1 MGHDK, CDR2 SYGVNS. With 2 bases clipped from V and 3 bases from J, the junction kept 5 bases outside the gene matches. The CDR3 runs 15 residues. CDR3 nucleotides: TGTGCCAGCAGTGAACGCATAGCGGGAGTCTACGAGCAGTACTTC. Encoded protein: CASSERIAGVYEQYF.